These T cell receptor beta chains were read from a single sample in a study of blood T cell repertoires in COVID-19. Only in-frame clones appear in the TCRdb table, and some are missing; sequencing was by immunoSEQ multiplex PCR. The sample lists under 250,000 clones, around nine tenths occurring once. Sequencing was done on a sample of peripheral blood. The receptors come from a woman aged 55-70 years who had recovered from COVID-19. Both conserved end residues are part of each CDR3. D genes are given only for firm matches. The size of a clone is reported for some rows only, either as once, few or many, or as a class for expanded clones.

V gene	J gene	D gene	clone size	CDR3 DNA	CDR3 protein
TRBV27	TRBJ1-4	TRBD1	NA	TGTGCCAGCAGCTGGACAGGGACTAATGAAAAACTGTTTTTT	CASSWTGTNEKLFF
TRBV6-2/TRBV6-3	TRBJ2-3	TRBD2	NA	TGTGCCAGCAGTTGGTCGCGGGGGGCGTCTGGGACAGATACGCAGTATTTT	CASSWSRGASGTDTQYF
TRBV28	TRBJ2-5	TRBD1	NA	TGTGCCAGCAGCCAAGGACAGGCCCCAGAGACCCAGTACTTC	CASSQGQAPETQYF
TRBV2	TRBJ2-6	NA	NA	TGTGCCAGCAGCCGCGTCAGGGGTGGGGCCAACGTCCTGACTTTC	CASSRVRGGANVLTF
TRBV28	TRBJ2-3	NA	NA	TGTGCCAGCAGTACACTAGTCCGGTTGGCAGATACGCAGTATTTT	CASSTLVRLADTQYF
TRBV7-9	TRBJ1-2	TRBD1	NA	TGTGCCAGCAGCTCGACCGGTGGGACAGGCTATGGCTACACCTTC	CASSSTGGTGYGYTF
TRBV29-1	TRBJ2-7	NA	NA	TGCAGCGTTGTAGGCGGAGGCTCCTACGAGCAGTACTTC	CSVVGGGSYEQYF
TRBV7-9	TRBJ2-1	TRBD2	NA	TGTGCCAGCAGCTCCGGACTAGCTTCATCCAATGAGCAGTTCTTC	CASSSGLASSNEQFF
TRBV19	TRBJ1-5	NA	NA	TGTGCCAGTAGTACCGCCGTGGGGGACACTAGCAATCAGCCCCAGCATTTT	CASSTAVGDTSNQPQHF
TRBV19	TRBJ2-6	NA	once	TGTGCCACCCAGATTTTTTACTCTGGGGCCAACGTCCTGACTTTC	CATQIFYSGANVLTF
TRBV11-2	TRBJ2-1	NA	NA	TGTGCCAGCAGCTTAGATCGAGGGGGGGTCAGCTCCTACAATGAGCAGTTCTTC	CASSLDRGGVSSYNEQFF
TRBV7-3	TRBJ1-1	NA	NA	TGTGCCAGCAGCTTAACAACAAGGGGCACTGAAGCTTTCTTT	CASSLTTRGTEAFF
TRBV7-8	TRBJ1-1	NA	NA	TGTGCCAGCAGCGTAACAGGGCCGAACACTGAAGCTTTCTTT	CASSVTGPNTEAFF
TRBV12-3/TRBV12-4	TRBJ1-1	NA	NA	TGTGCCAGCAGTACCGGGGAATACACTGAAGCTTTCTTT	CASSTGEYTEAFF
TRBV7-9	TRBJ1-1	NA	NA	TGTGCCAGCAGCTTAGTCCAGGGATGGGGCACTGAAGCTTTCTTT	CASSLVQGWGTEAFF
TRBV7-2	TRBJ1-2	NA	NA	TGTGCCAGCAGCTTACTGGGCCGGGAGGGCGGCTACACCTTC	CASSLLGREGGYTF
TRBV9	TRBJ2-7	TRBD2	once	TGTGCCAGCAGCCGAGGGACTAGCGGGGGTACTTGGTCCTACGAGCAGTACTTC	CASSRGTSGGTWSYEQYF
TRBV7-3	TRBJ1-1	NA	NA	TGTGCCAGCAGCTCACAGGTGGCAGACACTGAAGCTTTCTTT	CASSSQVADTEAFF
TRBV7-2	TRBJ2-2	NA	NA	TGTGCCAGCATTGATAGCGTGAACACCGGGGAGCTGTTTTTT	CASIDSVNTGELFF
TRBV6-5	TRBJ1-6	NA	once	TGTGCCACCAGGGAGGTCTATAATAATTCACCCCTCCACTTT	CATREVYNNSPLHF
TRBV6-5	TRBJ2-2	NA	NA	TGTGCCAGCAGTTCCCCGTCCCACACCGGGGAGCTGTTTTTT	CASSSPSHTGELFF
TRBV7-2	TRBJ2-5	TRBD2	NA	TGTGCCAGCAGCTGGGGACTAGCGGGCCAAGAGACCCAGTACTTC	CASSWGLAGQETQYF
TRBV7-2	TRBJ2-7	NA	NA	TGTGCCAGCAGCTTAAAGTCGGGGGAGCAGTACTTC	CASSLKSGEQYF
TRBV5-1	TRBJ2-3	NA	NA	TGCGCCAGCAGTCCGGAGGGGCGACGCACAGATACGCAGTATTTT	CASSPEGRRTDTQYF
TRBV28	TRBJ2-4	NA	NA	TGTGCCAGCAGTCCCGGACAGGCCAAAAACATTCAGTACTTC	CASSPGQAKNIQYF
TRBV7-2	TRBJ2-5	NA	NA	TGTGCCAGCAGCTTAGTCTCTACAGCCAGCCAAGAGACCCAGTACTTC	CASSLVSTASQETQYF
TRBV5-6	TRBJ1-4	TRBD1	NA	TGTGCCAGCAGCTCACTACAGGGGCTGAGGACCCAACTGTTTTTT	CASSSLQGLRTQLFF
TRBV7-6	TRBJ2-1	TRBD2	NA	TGTGCCAGCAGACCCACTAGCGGGGGTGATGAGCAGTTCTTC	CASRPTSGGDEQFF
TRBV3-1/TRBV3-2	TRBJ1-2	NA	NA	TGTGCCAGCAGCCCCCGGGGATATGGCTACACCTTC	CASSPRGYGYTF
TRBV5-1	TRBJ2-5	NA	NA	TGCGCCAGCAGCATTCAGGGTCAACAAGAGACCCAGTACTTC	CASSIQGQQETQYF
TRBV2	TRBJ2-2	TRBD1	NA	TGTGCCAGAAGTGAAGCGCGGACAGGGGACACCGGGGAGCTGTTTTTT	CARSEARTGDTGELFF
TRBV5-4	TRBJ2-2	TRBD2	once	TGTGCCAGCAGCTTTGCACTAGCGGGGGCCGGGGAGCTGTTTTTT	CASSFALAGAGELFF
TRBV7-2	TRBJ2-7	TRBD2	NA	TGTGCCAGCAGCTTAGTGATAGCGGGGAACTACGAGCAGTACTTC	CASSLVIAGNYEQYF
TRBV11-2	TRBJ2-7	NA	NA	TGTGCCAGCAGCCTGGGGGGGGCTATCGGTTACGAGCAGTACTTC	CASSLGGAIGYEQYF
TRBV19	TRBJ2-3	NA	NA	TGTGCCAGTAGCCCGACAGAACCCACAGATACGCAGTATTTT	CASSPTEPTDTQYF
TRBV24-1	TRBJ2-3	NA	NA	TGTGCCATCAGCAACAGCGGAGGGCTAAGGGATACGCAGTATTTT	CAISNSGGLRDTQYF
TRBV4-2	TRBJ2-2	TRBD2	NA	TGTGCCAGCAGCCAAGGCACTAGCGGGGGTACCGGGGAGCTGTTTTTT	CASSQGTSGGTGELFF
TRBV3-1/TRBV3-2	TRBJ2-3	NA	once	TGTGCCAGCAGCCCCCTGGACTTTCCGAGCACAGATACGCAGTATTTT	CASSPLDFPSTDTQYF
TRBV9	TRBJ2-2	TRBD1	NA	TGTGCCAGCAGCGCGTGGGACAGGAACACCGGGGAGCTGTTTTTT	CASSAWDRNTGELFF
TRBV27	TRBJ1-2	NA	NA	TGTGCCAGCTCAGGGCAGTTAGGGGTCGGCTACACCTTC	CASSGQLGVGYTF
TRBV6-5	TRBJ2-7	TRBD1	NA	TGTGCCAGCACCGGGACAGAGGAGTACTTC	CASTGTEEYF
TRBV5-1	TRBJ1-1	NA	once	TGCGCCAGCAGCCTGCGTGGTGGCACTGAAGCTTTCTTT	CASSLRGGTEAFF
TRBV21-1	TRBJ1-6	NA	NA	TGTGCCAGCAGCAAAGAGGCGCACCGGGACAGGGGGCAAAATTCACCCCTCCACTTT	CASSKEAHRDRGQNSPLHF
TRBV19	TRBJ2-1	TRBD1	NA	TGTGCCAGTGGGCAGGGGGCGACCGAGCAGTTCTTC	CASGQGATEQFF
TRBV6-2/TRBV6-3	TRBJ2-1	TRBD1	NA	TGTGCCAGCAGTTACGGAGGACAGGGGCGATACAATGAGCAGTTCTTC	CASSYGGQGRYNEQFF
TRBV9	TRBJ2-7	TRBD2	NA	TGTGCCAGCAGCTTCCAGAGCGGGGGGAGTTACGAGCAGTACTTC	CASSFQSGGSYEQYF
TRBV4-2	TRBJ1-4	NA	NA	TGTGCCAGCAGCCAAGTAGTGGGGGCCGAGGAAAAACTGTTTTTT	CASSQVVGAEEKLFF
TRBV5-1	TRBJ1-1	NA	once	TGCGCCAGCAGCTTGGTGGCGAACACTGAAGCTTTCTTT	CASSLVANTEAFF
TRBV7-9	TRBJ1-1	TRBD1	NA	TGTGCCAGCAGCCAAGAAAGGGGGCGGTTGACTGAAGCTTTCTTT	CASSQERGRLTEAFF
TRBV7-9	TRBJ1-2	NA	NA	TGTGCCAGCACCCCGGGGGGCGGGGTATATGGCTACACCTTC	CASTPGGGVYGYTF
TRBV15	TRBJ1-5	NA	NA	TGTGCCACCAGCAAGAGGTTTCAGCGGGATCAGCCCCAGCATTTT	CATSKRFQRDQPQHF
TRBV27	TRBJ1-2	NA	NA	TGTGCCAGCAGTTACCCCGGGGGGCCTGGCTACACCTTC	CASSYPGGPGYTF
TRBV27	TRBJ2-2	TRBD2	NA	TGTGCCAGCAGTCCTATTCGGGCAAGCGGGGCTCCCACCGGGGAGCTGTTTTTT	CASSPIRASGAPTGELFF
TRBV4-1	TRBJ1-5	TRBD1	NA	TGCGCCAGCAGCCAAGATGGAATGGGACAGGGGGATGGAGGCAATCAGCCCCAGCATTTT	CASSQDGMGQGDGGNQPQHF
TRBV7-3	TRBJ2-2	TRBD2	NA	TGTGCCAGCAGCAACCCGGGGGGAAACTTTGCGAACACCGGGGAGCTGTTTTTT	CASSNPGGNFANTGELFF